This T cell receptor (beta chain) came from a study of Ad26.COV2.S vaccination and SARS-CoV-2 variants. TCRdb's copy holds only in-frame clones and misses some; the assay was immunoSEQ multiplex PCR. Of fewer than 400,000 clones listed, about 86% are singletons. This clone turned up a few times. Its antigen is currently unknown. Treatment here: 15 to 20 received Ad26.COV2.S at low or high dose, single or two shots; about 5 received placebo; per-sample allocation not given. Sample collection was performed on day 63 after the first vaccine or placebo injection. V lost 0 bases, J lost 8 bases, and 4 bases stayed unmatched. The CDR3 is 14 residues long. The germline V gene has CDR1 SGDLS and CDR2 YYNGEE. Findings of the study overall: Those who received vaccine or placebo ended up with similar non-spike TCR breadth.

The rearrangement joins TRBV9 to TRBJ2-1; TRBD2 aligns across 8 bases. This clonotype originated in a person aged 18-65 years who received the Ad26.COV2.S COVID-19 vaccine or a placebo. This material consisted of peripheral blood, taken in a trial of Ad26.COV2.S vaccine versus placebo. The CDR3 DNA is TGTGCCAGCAGCGTAGCGGGGACTAGAGATGAGCAGTTCTTC. It is translated as CASSVAGTRDEQFF.